A selection of T cell receptor beta chains follows, all from one sample in a study of T cell responses to AZD1222 COVID-19 vaccine. Using immunoSEQ multiplex PCR, the repertoire was profiled, and TCRdb retains in-frame clones only, with some absent. The data show under 200,000 clones, with approximately 94% seen just once and about 3.6% held by the top ten. This specimen consisted of peripheral blood, obtained 28 days after the second dose of the MenACWY control vaccine. The receptors were gathered from an adult who received the MenACWY meningococcal vaccine as a control. Both conserved end residues are part of each CDR3. D genes are given only for firm matches. Some rows have no size entry. The others give once, few or many, or a class for an expanded clone.

v_gene,abundance,j_gene,d_gene,CDR3nt,CDR3aa
TRBV2,few,TRBJ2-1,TRBD2,TGTGCCAGTAGAGGACTAGCGGGAGTCGGCAATGAGCAGTTCTTC,CASRGLAGVGNEQFF
TRBV7-3,-,TRBJ2-3,TRBD2,TGTGCCAGCAGCCCAACCCCTGGGACTAGCGGGAGTAATACGCAGTATTTT,CASSPTPGTSGSNTQYF
TRBV7-2,-,TRBJ2-2,TRBD2,TGTGCCAGCAGCTTACAAATCGGGAGGTCCGGGGAGCTGTTTTTT,CASSLQIGRSGELFF
TRBV5-5,-,TRBJ2-1,-,TGTGCCAGCCACAGGGACGTTAACAATGAGCAGTTCTTC,CASHRDVNNEQFF
TRBV7-2,once,TRBJ1-6,-,TGTGCCAGCAGATCGGCGTTGTATTCACCCCTCCACTTT,CASRSALYSPLHF
TRBV3-1/TRBV3-2,-,TRBJ1-2,-,TGTGCCAGCAGCCAAGACAGTAGTGGGTATGGCTACACCTTC,CASSQDSSGYGYTF
TRBV19,-,TRBJ1-2,-,TGTGCCAGTAGTATAGTCAGGGGAAGTGGCTACACCTTC,CASSIVRGSGYTF
TRBV11-3,-,TRBJ1-1,-,TGTGCCAGCAGCTTTAGACCCGGGGGGCTTGGTATGAACACTGAAGCTTTCTTT,CASSFRPGGLGMNTEAFF
TRBV3-1/TRBV3-2,-,TRBJ2-1,TRBD2,TGTGCCAGCAGCCAACATTGGCGGGATAGCGGGAGGGTCAATGAGCAGTTCTTC,CASSQHWRDSGRVNEQFF
TRBV20-1,-,TRBJ2-3,TRBD2,TGCAGTGCCGGGAGGGATACGCAGTATTTT,CSAGRDTQYF
TRBV7-9,few,TRBJ2-1,-,TGTGCCAGCAGCTTAGGGGGACGGGCAGTTGGGATGGGCTACAATGAGCAGTTCTTC,CASSLGGRAVGMGYNEQFF
TRBV6-5,-,TRBJ2-5,-,TGTGCCAGCAGTACCATTAGGGGGGCGACCCAGTACTTC,CASSTIRGATQYF
TRBV3-1/TRBV3-2,-,TRBJ2-2,-,TGTGCCAGCAGCCAAGGAGGGGGGAACACCGGGGAGCTGTTTTTT,CASSQGGGNTGELFF
TRBV2,-,TRBJ2-7,-,TGTGCCAGCAGGTTCGAAAGGTTCGGCGAGCAGTACTTC,CASRFERFGEQYF
TRBV23-1,-,TRBJ2-3,-,TGCGCCAGCAGTCAAGAGCAGCGGGAAGGGGGGGGTGGAGATACGCAGTATTTT,CASSQEQREGGGGDTQYF
TRBV11-3,-,TRBJ2-2,-,TGTGCCAGCAGCCCCCTGACGAACACCGGGGAGCTGTTTTTT,CASSPLTNTGELFF
TRBV6-6,-,TRBJ2-7,TRBD1,TGTGCCAGCAGTTTATTTCGACAGGGGGCTGGTGAGCAGTACTTC,CASSLFRQGAGEQYF
TRBV4-3,-,TRBJ2-1,TRBD2,TGCGCCAGCAGCCGCGAACTAGCGGGGTCTGTCAATGAGCAGTTCTTC,CASSRELAGSVNEQFF
TRBV12-3/TRBV12-4,-,TRBJ1-1,-,TGTGCCAGCAGGAGTCTCCCCCGGCCTGAAGCTTTCTTT,CASRSLPRPEAFF
TRBV5-1,-,TRBJ2-5,-,TGCGCCAGCAGCTTGTCATCCAGGACCCAGTACTTC,CASSLSSRTQYF
TRBV9,-,TRBJ1-2,-,TGTGCCAGCAGCCGGGACATCTTCTATGGCTACACCTTC,CASSRDIFYGYTF
TRBV10-3,-,TRBJ2-7,-,TGTGCCATCAGTACCAGCTCCTACGAGCAGTACTTC,CAISTSSYEQYF
TRBV11-2,-,TRBJ2-3,TRBD2,TGTGCCAGCAGCTCGTCCCCGACCAGCGGGATCACAGATACGCAGTATTTT,CASSSSPTSGITDTQYF
TRBV4-1,-,TRBJ2-7,TRBD2,TGCGCCAGCAGCCAGGGCCAGCGGGAGATGGGTTACGAGCAGTACTTC,CASSQGQREMGYEQYF
TRBV11-3,-,TRBJ2-7,-,TGTGCCAGCAGCCCATCCCGCGGATTCCGTTACGAGCAGTACTTC,CASSPSRGFRYEQYF
TRBV5-1,-,TRBJ2-7,-,TGCGCCAGCAGCTTCTTAGCGAACTCCTACGAGCAGTACTTC,CASSFLANSYEQYF
TRBV5-5,-,TRBJ2-2,TRBD2,TGTGCCAGCAGCTTGTCTAGCGGGAGAGTGAACACCGGGGAGCTGTTTTTT,CASSLSSGRVNTGELFF
TRBV4-2,-,TRBJ2-3,-,TGTGCCAGCAGCCACTTTTTGCACACAGATACGCAGTATTTT,CASSHFLHTDTQYF
TRBV7-2,-,TRBJ2-3,-,TGTGCCAGCAGCTTAATGGTGCAGTATACGCAGTATTTT,CASSLMVQYTQYF
TRBV18,-,TRBJ2-3,-,TGTGCCAGCTCACGATCGAGGTCCACAGATACGCAGTATTTT,CASSRSRSTDTQYF
TRBV19,-,TRBJ1-2,TRBD1,TGTGCCAGTACCAATACCAGGGGGCCCTATGGCTACACCTTC,CASTNTRGPYGYTF
TRBV5-1,-,TRBJ2-7,-,TGCGCCAGCAGCGTGGCGTGGTCAATGGACTACGAGCAGTACTTC,CASSVAWSMDYEQYF
TRBV5-1,once,TRBJ1-1,-,TGCGCCAGCAGCTTCGGGGTCTGGAACACTGAAGCTTTCTTT,CASSFGVWNTEAFF
TRBV7-9,-,TRBJ1-5,-,TGTGCCAGCAGCGGGGGTAACAATCAGCCCCAGCATTTT,CASSGGNNQPQHF
TRBV5-1,few,TRBJ2-5,-,TGCGCCAGCAGGACGGTTATCGAAGAGACCCAGTACTTC,CASRTVIEETQYF
TRBV7-2,-,TRBJ1-1,-,TGTGCCAGCAGCTTATCCAGGGCTGAAGCTTTCTTT,CASSLSRAEAFF
TRBV28,-,TRBJ2-7,TRBD1,TGTGCCAGCAGGGGAACAGGGGTACACGAGCAGTACTTC,CASRGTGVHEQYF
TRBV7-6,-,TRBJ2-7,-,TGTGCCAGCAGCTTAGAAAAGGCCTACGAGCAGTACTTC,CASSLEKAYEQYF
TRBV29-1,-,TRBJ1-2,-,TGCAGCGTGGGGGGTATGGGCCAGGGCTACACCTTC,CSVGGMGQGYTF
TRBV24-1,-,TRBJ1-5,-,TGTGCCACCAGTGTTAAGCCCCAGCATTTT,CATSVKPQHF